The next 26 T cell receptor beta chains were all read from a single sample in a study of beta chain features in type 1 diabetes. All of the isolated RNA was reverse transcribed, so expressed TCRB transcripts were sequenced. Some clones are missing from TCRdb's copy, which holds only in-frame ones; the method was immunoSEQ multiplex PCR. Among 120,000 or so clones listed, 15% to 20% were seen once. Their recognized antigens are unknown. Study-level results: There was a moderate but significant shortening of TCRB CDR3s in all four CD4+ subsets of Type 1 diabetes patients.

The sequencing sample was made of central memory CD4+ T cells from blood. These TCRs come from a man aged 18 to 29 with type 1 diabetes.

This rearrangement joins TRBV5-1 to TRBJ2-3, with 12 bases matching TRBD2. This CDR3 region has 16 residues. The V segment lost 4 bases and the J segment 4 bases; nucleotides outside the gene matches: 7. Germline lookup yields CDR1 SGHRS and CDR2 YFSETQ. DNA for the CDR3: TGCGCCAGCAGCGGACGGACTAGCGGGATCGCAGATACGCAGTATTTT. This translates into CASSGRTSGIADTQYF. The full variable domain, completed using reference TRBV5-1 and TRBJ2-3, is KAGVTQTPRYLIKTRGQQVTLSCSPISGHRSVSWYQQTPGQGLQFLFEYFSETQRNKGNFPGRFSGRQFSNSRSEMNVSTLELGDSALYLCASSGRTSGIADTQYFGPGTRLTVL.

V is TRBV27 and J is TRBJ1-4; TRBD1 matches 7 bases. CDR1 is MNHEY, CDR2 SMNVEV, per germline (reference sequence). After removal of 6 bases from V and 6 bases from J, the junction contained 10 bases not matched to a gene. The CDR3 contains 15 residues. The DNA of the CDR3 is TGTGCCAGCAGAGTTACATGGGACAGTTATGAAAAACTGTTTTTT. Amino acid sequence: CASRVTWDSYEKLFF.

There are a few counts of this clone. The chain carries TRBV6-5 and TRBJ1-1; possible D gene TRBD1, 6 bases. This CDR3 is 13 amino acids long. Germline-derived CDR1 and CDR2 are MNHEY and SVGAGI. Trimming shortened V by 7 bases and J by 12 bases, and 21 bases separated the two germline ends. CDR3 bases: TGTGCCAGCAACCTCCTGGGGGCCAAAGGTACTTTCTTT. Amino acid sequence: CASNLLGAKGTFF.

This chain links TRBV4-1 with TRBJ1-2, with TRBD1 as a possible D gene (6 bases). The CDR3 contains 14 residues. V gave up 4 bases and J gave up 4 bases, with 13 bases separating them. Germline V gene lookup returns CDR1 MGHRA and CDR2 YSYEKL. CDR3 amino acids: CASSRPGASYGYTF. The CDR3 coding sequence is TGCGCCAGCAGCCGCCCAGGGGCGAGCTATGGCTACACCTTC.

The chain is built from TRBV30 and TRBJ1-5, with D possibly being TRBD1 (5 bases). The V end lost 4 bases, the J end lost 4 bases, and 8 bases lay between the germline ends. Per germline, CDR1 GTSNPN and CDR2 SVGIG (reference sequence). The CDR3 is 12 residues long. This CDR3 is CAWKGVNQPQHF. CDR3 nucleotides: TGTGCCTGGAAAGGGGTGAATCAGCCCCAGCATTTT.

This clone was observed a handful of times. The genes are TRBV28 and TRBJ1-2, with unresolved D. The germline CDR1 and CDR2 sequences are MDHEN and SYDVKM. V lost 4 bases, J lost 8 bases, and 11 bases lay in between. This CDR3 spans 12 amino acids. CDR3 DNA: TGTGCCAGCAGTTCCCCGTCAAGGGGCTACACCTTC. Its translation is CASSSPSRGYTF.

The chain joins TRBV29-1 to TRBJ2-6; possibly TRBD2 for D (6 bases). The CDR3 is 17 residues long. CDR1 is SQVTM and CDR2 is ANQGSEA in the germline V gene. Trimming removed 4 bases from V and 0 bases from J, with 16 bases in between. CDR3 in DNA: TGCAGCGTTGCTACCTTCTACGGGAGCTCTGGGGCCAACGTCCTGACTTTC. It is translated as CSVATFYGSSGANVLTF.

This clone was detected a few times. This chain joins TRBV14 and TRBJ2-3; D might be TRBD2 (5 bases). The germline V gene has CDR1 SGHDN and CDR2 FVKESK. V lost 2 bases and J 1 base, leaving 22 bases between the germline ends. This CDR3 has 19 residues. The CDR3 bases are TGTGCCAGCAGCCAAACCTTTCGGCCGGCGGGCCTTGGCACAGATACGCAGTATTTT. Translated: CASSQTFRPAGLGTDTQYF.

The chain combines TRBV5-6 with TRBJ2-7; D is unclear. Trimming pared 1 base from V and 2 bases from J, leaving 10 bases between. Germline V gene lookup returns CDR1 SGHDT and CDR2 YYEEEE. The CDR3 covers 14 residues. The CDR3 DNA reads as TGTGCCAGCAGCTTGTTTCGACCCACCTACGAGCAGTACTTC. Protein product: CASSLFRPTYEQYF.

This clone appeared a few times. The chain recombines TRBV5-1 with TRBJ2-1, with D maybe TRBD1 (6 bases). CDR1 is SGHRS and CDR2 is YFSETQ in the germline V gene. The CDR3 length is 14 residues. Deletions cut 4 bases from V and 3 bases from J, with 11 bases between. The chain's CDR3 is CASSPGQIYNEQFF. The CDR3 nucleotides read TGCGCCAGCAGCCCAGGACAGATCTACAATGAGCAGTTCTTC.

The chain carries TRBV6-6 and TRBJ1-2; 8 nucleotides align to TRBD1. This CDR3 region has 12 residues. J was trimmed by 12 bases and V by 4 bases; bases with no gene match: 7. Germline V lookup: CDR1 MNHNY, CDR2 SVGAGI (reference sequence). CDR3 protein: CASSFGQGGNTF. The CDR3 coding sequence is TGTGCCAGCAGTTTCGGACAGGGAGGTAACACCTTC.

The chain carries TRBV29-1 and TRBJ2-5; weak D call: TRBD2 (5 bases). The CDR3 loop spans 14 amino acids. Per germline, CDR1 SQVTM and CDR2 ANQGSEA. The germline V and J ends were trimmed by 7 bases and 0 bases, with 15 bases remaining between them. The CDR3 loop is CSATRTGYQETQYF. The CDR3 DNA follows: TGCAGCGCAACTAGGACGGGGTACCAAGAGACCCAGTACTTC.

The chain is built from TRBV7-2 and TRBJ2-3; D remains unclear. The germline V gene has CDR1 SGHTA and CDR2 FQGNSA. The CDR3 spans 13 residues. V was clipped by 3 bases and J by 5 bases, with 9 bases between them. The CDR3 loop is CASSFNREDTQYF. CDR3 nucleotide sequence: TGTGCCAGCAGCTTCAACAGAGAAGATACGCAGTATTTT. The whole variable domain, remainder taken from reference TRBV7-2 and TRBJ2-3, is GAGVSQSPSNKVTEKGKDVELRCDPISGHTALYWYRQSLGQGLEFLIYFQGNSAPDKSGLPSDRFSAERTGGSVSTLTIQRTQQEDSAVYLCASSFNREDTQYFGPGTRLTVL.

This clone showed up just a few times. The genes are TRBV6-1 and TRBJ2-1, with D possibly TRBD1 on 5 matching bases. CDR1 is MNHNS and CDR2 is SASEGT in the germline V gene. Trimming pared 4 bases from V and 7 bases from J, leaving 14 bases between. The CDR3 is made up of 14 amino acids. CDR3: CASSGPTGWNEQFF. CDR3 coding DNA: TGTGCCAGCAGTGGACCAACAGGATGGAATGAGCAGTTCTTC.

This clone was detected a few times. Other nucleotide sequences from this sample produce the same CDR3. Here the CDR3 reads CASSLTGTSGRSSYNEQFF. CDR3 coding DNA: TGTGCCAGCAGCTTAACCGGGACTAGCGGGAGGAGCTCCTACAATGAGCAGTTCTTC. The chain is built from TRBV5-4 and TRBJ2-1; 15 positions match TRBD2. V shed 2 bases and J 0 bases; nucleotides not matched to a gene: 6. CDR1 is SGHNT and CDR2 is YYREEE in the germline V gene (reference sequence). CDR3 length: 19 residues.

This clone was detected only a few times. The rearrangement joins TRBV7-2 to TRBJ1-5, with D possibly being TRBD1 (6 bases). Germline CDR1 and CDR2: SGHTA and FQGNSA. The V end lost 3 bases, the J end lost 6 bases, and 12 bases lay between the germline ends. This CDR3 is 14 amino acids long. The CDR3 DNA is TGTGCCAGCAGCTTCGTACAGGGAGGTCAGCCCCAGCATTTT. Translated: CASSFVQGGQPQHF.

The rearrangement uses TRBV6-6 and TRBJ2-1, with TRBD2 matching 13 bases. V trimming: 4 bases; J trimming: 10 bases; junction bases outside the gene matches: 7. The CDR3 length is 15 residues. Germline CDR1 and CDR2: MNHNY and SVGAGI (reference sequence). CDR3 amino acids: CASSFDGTSGIEQFF. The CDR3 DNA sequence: TGTGCCAGCAGTTTTGACGGGACTAGCGGGATAGAGCAGTTCTTC.

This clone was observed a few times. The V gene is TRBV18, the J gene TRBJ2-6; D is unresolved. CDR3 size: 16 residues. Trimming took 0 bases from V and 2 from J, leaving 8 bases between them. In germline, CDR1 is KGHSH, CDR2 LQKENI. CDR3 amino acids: CASSPPVGTGANVLTF. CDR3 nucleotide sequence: TGTGCCAGCTCACCACCGGTAGGGACTGGGGCCAACGTCCTGACTTTC.

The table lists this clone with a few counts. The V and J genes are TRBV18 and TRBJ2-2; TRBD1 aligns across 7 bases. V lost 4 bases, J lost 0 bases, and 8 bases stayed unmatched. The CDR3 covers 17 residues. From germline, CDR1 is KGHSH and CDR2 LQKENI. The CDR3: CASSRREGQTNTGELFF. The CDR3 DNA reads TGTGCCAGCTCACGGAGAGAGGGACAGACGAACACCGGGGAGCTGTTTTTT.

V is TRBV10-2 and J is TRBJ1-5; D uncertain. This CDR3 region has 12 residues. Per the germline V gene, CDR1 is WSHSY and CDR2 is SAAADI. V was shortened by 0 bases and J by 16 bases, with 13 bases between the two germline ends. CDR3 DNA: TGCGCCAGCAGTGAGTCGCACGGGCCCGGACATTTT. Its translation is CASSESHGPGHF.

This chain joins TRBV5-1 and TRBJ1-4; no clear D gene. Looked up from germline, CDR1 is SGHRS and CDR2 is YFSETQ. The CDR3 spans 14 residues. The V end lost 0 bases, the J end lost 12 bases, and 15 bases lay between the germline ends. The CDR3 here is CASSLVAPETELFF. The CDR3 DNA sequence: TGCGCCAGCAGCTTGGTGGCACCAGAAACGGAACTGTTTTTT.

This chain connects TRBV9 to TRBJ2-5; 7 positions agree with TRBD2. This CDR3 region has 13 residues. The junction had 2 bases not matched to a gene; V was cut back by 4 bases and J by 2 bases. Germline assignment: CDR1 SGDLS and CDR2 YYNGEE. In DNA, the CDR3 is TGTGCCAGCAGCAGGGGAGGGCAAGAGACCCAGTACTTC. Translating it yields CASSRGGQETQYF.

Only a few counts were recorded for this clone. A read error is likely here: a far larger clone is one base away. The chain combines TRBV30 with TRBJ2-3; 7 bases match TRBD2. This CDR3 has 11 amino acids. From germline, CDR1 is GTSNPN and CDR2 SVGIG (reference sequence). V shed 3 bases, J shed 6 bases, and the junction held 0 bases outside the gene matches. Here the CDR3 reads CAWSGGDTQYF. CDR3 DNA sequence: TGTGCCTGGAGCGGGGGGGATACGCAGTATTTT.

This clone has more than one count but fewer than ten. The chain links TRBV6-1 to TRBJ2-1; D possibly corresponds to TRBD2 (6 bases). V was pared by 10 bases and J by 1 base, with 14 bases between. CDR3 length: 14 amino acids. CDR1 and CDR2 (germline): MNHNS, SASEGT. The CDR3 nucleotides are TGTGCCACCGGGGGAACTCAATCCTACAATGAGCAGTTCTTC. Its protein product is CATGGTQSYNEQFF.

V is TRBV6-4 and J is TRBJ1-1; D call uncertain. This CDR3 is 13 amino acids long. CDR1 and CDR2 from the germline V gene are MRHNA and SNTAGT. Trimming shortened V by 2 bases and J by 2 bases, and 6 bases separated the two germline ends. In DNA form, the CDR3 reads TGTGCCAGCAGTGACCAGGTTAACACTGAAGCTTTCTTT. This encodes CASSDQVNTEAFF.

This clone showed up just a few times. CDR3 nucleotide sequence: TGCAGCGCCCGAGGGGGGAGGAACACTGAAGCTTTCTTT. It encodes CSARGGRNTEAFF. The chain is built from TRBV29-1 and TRBJ1-1; a weak D match, TRBD1 (6 bases). Looked up from germline, CDR1 is SQVTM and CDR2 is ANQGSEA. The CDR3 loop spans 13 amino acids. Trimming took off 7 bases at V and 1 base at J, with 13 bases between the two ends.